Below, one TCR beta chain is given with its context. Antigen unknown. A junction end diverges from the germline sequence, so it may reflect a read error. Germline CDR1 reads DFQATT; CDR2 reads SNEGSKA (reference sequence). The CDR3 is 14 amino acids. The data belong to a study of T cells in Graves' hyperthyroidism and ophthalmopathy. Background on the study: The initial diagnosis was the point when peripheral blood was collected, ahead of any treatment. Overall study findings and caveats: Blood samples included most of the expanded thyroid clonotypes exceeding 0.001. A model of 13 V-J features distinguished ophthalmopathy from stable hyperthyroidism.

Around 9.9 ml of fresh peripheral blood supplied the PBMCs. Amplification of TCR beta CDR3 regions used RNA as the template. Carried out on the TCR CDR3, a first-round RT-PCR used the HTBI primer set. Each CDR3 protein gets one entry after TCRdb re-called the multiplex PCR reads with MiXCR. The profile shows hundreds of thousands of distinct CDR3 sequences, about 38% of them singletons. The chain links TRBV20-1 to TRBJ2-6; the match to TRBD1 covers 8 bases. The clonotype originates from a man between 18 and 29 years old with Graves' hyperthyroidism. The specimen sequenced was blood. The CDR3 spells CSARALGQGATEAF. CDR3 nucleotide sequence: TGCAGTGCTCGTGCGCTAGGGCAGGGGGCGACTGAAGCTTTC.